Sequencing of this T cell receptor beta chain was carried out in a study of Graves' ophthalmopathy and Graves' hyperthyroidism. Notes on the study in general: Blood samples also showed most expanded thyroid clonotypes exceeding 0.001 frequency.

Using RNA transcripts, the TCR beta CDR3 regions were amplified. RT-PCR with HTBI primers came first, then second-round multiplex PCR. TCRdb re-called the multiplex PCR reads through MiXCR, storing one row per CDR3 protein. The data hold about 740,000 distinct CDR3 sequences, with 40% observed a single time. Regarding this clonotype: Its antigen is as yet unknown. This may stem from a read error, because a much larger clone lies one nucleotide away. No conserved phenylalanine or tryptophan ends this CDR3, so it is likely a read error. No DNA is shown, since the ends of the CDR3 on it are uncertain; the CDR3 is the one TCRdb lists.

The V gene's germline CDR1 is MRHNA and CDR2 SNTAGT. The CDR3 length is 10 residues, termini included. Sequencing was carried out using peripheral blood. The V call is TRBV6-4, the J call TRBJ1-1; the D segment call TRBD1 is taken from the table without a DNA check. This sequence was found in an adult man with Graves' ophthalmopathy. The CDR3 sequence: CASSGPGAPL.